The subject of this entry is one T cell receptor beta chain. V was shortened by 2 bases and J by 1 base, with 9 bases between the two germline ends. The germline V gene encodes CDR1 MDHEN and CDR2 SYDVKM. The CDR3 extends over 15 amino acids. Sequencing was performed with immunoSEQ multiplex PCR; in TCRdb, only in-frame clones are kept and a portion is missing. Found here are over 150,000 clones, roughly 94% of them singletons; the top ten hold under 2%. The sample comes from a study of T cell responses to AZD1222 COVID-19 vaccine. Researchers grouped second doses given at about 4 or about 12 weeks into one pool.

The genes are TRBV28 and TRBJ1-5; no firm D call. Sequencing was performed on peripheral blood, taken 28 days after the second AZD1222 dose. The clonotype comes from an adult who received the AZD1222 COVID-19 vaccine. CDR3 DNA sequence: TGTGCCAGCAGTTTAATCCCCTCCAGCAATCAGCCCCAGCATTTT. Residues: CASSLIPSSNQPQHF. Together with reference TRBV28 and TRBJ1-5, the CDR3 gives the full variable domain: DVKVTQSSRYLVKRTGEKVFLECVQDMDHENMFWYRQDPGLGLRLIYFSYDVKMKEKGDIPEGYSVSREKKERFSLILESASTNQTSMYLCASSLIPSSNQPQHFGDGTRLSIL.